This TCR beta chain was recovered during a study of blood T cell repertoires in COVID-19. At the level of the study: Recovered participants had two consecutive negative NP/OP PCR tests, healthcare professional clearance, or symptom resolution.

This CDR3 is 13 amino acids long. Germline CDR1 and CDR2: MDHEN and SYDVKM. The V and J ends lost 8 bases and 7 bases, in that order; junction bases with no gene match: 4. Source study methods: Estimation of nucleated cell counts was performed using reference gene primer amplification. The assay was immunoSEQ multiplex PCR, and TCRdb's table has in-frame clones only and misses some. V, J and clone size were drawn from that table, and D and trimming were deduced from the DNA. This table holds around 360,000 clones, 87% found once. V usage is TRBV28 and J usage is TRBJ2-2, with 10 bases that match TRBD1. Sequenced sample: PBMCs or T cells enriched from blood (not recorded which). This TCR was recovered from a man aged 35 to 55 in a cohort exposed to, infected with or recovered from COVID-19 (not recorded which). As DNA, the CDR3 is TGTGCCAGCCGAGACAGGGGGCGCGGGGAGCTGTTTTTT. It encodes CASRDRGRGELFF.